The T cell receptor (beta chain) under discussion was sequenced for a study of prognosis after radiotherapy for stage I lung cancer. The CDR3 runs 16 residues. The germline V gene encodes CDR1 SGHRS and CDR2 YFSETQ. V gave up 0 bases and J gave up 0 bases; unmatched junction bases: 3. The genomic DNA TCR beta CDR3 region underwent two rounds of multiplex PCR. First-round PCR used primers specific to each TRBV and TRBJ gene. TCRdb called the multiplex PCR reads again in MiXCR, with one record for every CDR3 protein. In the table there are around 25,000 distinct CDR3 sequences, around 34% of which are singletons. Patients were all node-negative on CT and PET/CT, lacking prior chemotherapy, radiotherapy or other malignancies. This clonotype has ten or more counts.

The sample was PBMCs, taken before or after stereotactic body radiation therapy (not recorded which). The gene calls are TRBV5-1 and TRBJ1-1; TRBD1 aligns across 9 bases. The TCR comes from a donor aged 50 or older with non-small cell lung cancer. The CDR3 DNA is TGCGCCAGCAGCTTGGCGACAGGGGGGATGAACACTGAAGCTTTCTTT. Encoded protein: CASSLATGGMNTEAFF.